This T cell receptor beta chain was documented in a study of vaccination and CD4 T cells after COVID-19. The wider study: Control cultures were supplied with a CEFX pool, an HIV-1 Nef pool, or no peptide at all.

CD4+ T cells that had been cultured provided DNA sequenced with the Oncomine TCR Beta short-read assay. TCRdb recomputed calls from the PCR reads with MiXCR, one row per CDR3 protein. The sample lists approximately 18,000 distinct CDR3 sequences, less than 70% seen once, with 11% in the top ten. A remark on this clonotype: Its cognate antigen is unknown.

The treatment denotes: roughly 10-day PBMC culture with coronavirus spike peptide pools or control peptides (ViraFEST assay). Cultures of PBMCs, roughly 2 million per well, were set up with about 10 IU/ml IL-2 and roughly 9.5 ug/ml peptide pools. The study, taken as a whole, reports: The great majority, 304 of 307 vaccine-specific clones, proved spike mono-reactive in convalescent patients.

Trimming took 2 bases from V and 2 from J; bases not matched to a gene: 6. The germline V gene encodes CDR1 SGHTA and CDR2 FQGNSA. The CDR3 consists of 18 residues. The TCR originated in a human donor who had recovered from COVID-19. The chain uses TRBV7-2 and TRBJ1-6, with 10 nucleotides matching TRBD1. The sample consisted of CD4+ T cells from blood, cultured in vitro. The CDR3 spells CASSLKGQGITYNSPLHF. CDR3 coding DNA: TGTGCCAGCAGCTTAAAGGGACAGGGGATCACCTATAATTCACCCCTCCACTTT.